This is a list of T cell receptor beta chains from one sample in a study of blood T cell repertoires in COVID-19. Profiling relied on immunoSEQ multiplex PCR, and the TCRdb table lists in-frame clones only, not all of them. The sample lists about 59,000 clones, 91% seen once, with roughly 8.6% in the top ten. The sample taken for sequencing was peripheral blood. The receptors were gathered from a human donor in a cohort sampled during active COVID-19. Each CDR3 is given with its conserved first and last residue. A D gene is named only where the DNA matches it firmly. Clone size, where shown, is once, few, many, or a class for clones that have expanded.

d_gene | j_gene | v_gene | abundance | len | CDR3aa | CDR3nt
- | TRBJ1-1 | TRBV7-6 | - | 14 | CASSEQATNTEAFF | TGTGCCAGCAGTGAACAGGCTACGAACACTGAAGCTTTCTTT
TRBD2 | TRBJ2-5 | TRBV3-1/TRBV3-2 | - | 19 | CASSHPNGPSGGVTETQYF | TGTGCCAGCAGCCATCCGAACGGGCCTAGCGGGGGGGTTACGGAGACCCAGTACTTC
TRBD2 | TRBJ2-7 | TRBV15 | once | 16 | CATSRGSSGGADEQYF | TGTGCCACCAGCAGAGGGAGTAGCGGGGGGGCAGACGAGCAGTACTTC
- | TRBJ2-1 | TRBV5-1 | - | 16 | CASSLAGGTGIGEQFF | TGCGCCAGCAGCTTGGCCGGGGGGACAGGCATAGGTGAGCAGTTCTTC
TRBD2 | TRBJ2-5 | TRBV27 | - | 16 | CASSKLTSGRGKTQYF | TGTGCCAGCAGTAAACTGACTAGCGGGAGGGGAAAGACCCAGTACTTC
TRBD2 | TRBJ2-5 | TRBV11-2 | - | 15 | CASSLWTSGSETQYF | TGTGCCAGCAGCTTATGGACTAGCGGGAGTGAGACCCAGTACTTC
TRBD2 | TRBJ2-7 | TRBV7-2 | - | 17 | CASSLSGGTDYSYEQYF | TGTGCCAGCAGCCTGAGCGGGGGCACCGACTACTCCTACGAGCAGTACTTC
TRBD1 | TRBJ2-1 | TRBV9 | - | 22 | CASSGRSGTGPVSASGYNEQFF | TGTGCCAGCAGCGGACGTTCCGGGACAGGGCCTGTTTCGGCTAGCGGATACAATGAGCAGTTCTTC
TRBD1 | TRBJ1-2 | TRBV9 | - | 15 | CASSPRQGAGYGYTF | TGTGCCAGCAGCCCTCGACAGGGGGCAGGGTATGGCTACACCTTC
TRBD1 | TRBJ2-2 | TRBV11-3 | - | 15 | CASRQGATNTGELFF | TGTGCCAGCAGACAGGGGGCGACGAACACCGGGGAGCTGTTTTTT
TRBD2 | TRBJ2-1 | TRBV30 | - | 14 | CAWSPLAGGVEQFF | TGTGCCTGGAGCCCTTTAGCGGGAGGCGTTGAGCAGTTCTTC
TRBD1 | TRBJ2-4 | TRBV14 | - | 10 | CASRQGADYF | TGTGCCAGCAGACAGGGGGCAGATTACTTC
- | TRBJ1-5 | TRBV19 | - | 13 | CASSTQGHQPQHF | TGTGCCAGTAGTACGCAGGGCCATCAGCCCCAGCATTTT
- | TRBJ1-3 | TRBV6-5 | - | 14 | CASSYSVSGNTIYF | TGTGCCAGCAGTTATTCCGTCTCTGGAAACACCATATATTTT
TRBD1 | TRBJ1-5 | TRBV18 | few | 13 | CASSPGGGQPQHF | TGTGCCAGCTCTCCAGGGGGCGGTCAGCCCCAGCATTTT
- | TRBJ1-5 | TRBV7-9 | few | 14 | CAIDPRDSNQPQHF | TGTGCCATCGACCCCAGGGATTCCAATCAGCCCCAGCATTTT
TRBD2 | TRBJ2-5 | TRBV4-3 | - | 16 | CASSQGQRGAPGPQYF | TGCGCCAGCAGCCAAGGACAGCGGGGGGCCCCGGGGCCCCAGTACTTC
- | TRBJ1-1 | TRBV30 | few | 13 | CAWSATGGTEAFF | TGTGCCTGGAGTGCGACTGGGGGGACTGAAGCTTTCTTT
- | TRBJ1-6 | TRBV15 | - | 14 | CASGLDSYNSPLHF | TGTGCCAGCGGGTTAGATTCCTATAATTCACCCCTCCACTTT
- | TRBJ1-5 | TRBV20-1 | - | 13 | CSASGQSNQPQHF | TGCAGTGCTAGTGGGCAGAGCAATCAGCCCCAGCATTTT
TRBD1 | TRBJ2-7 | TRBV5-8 | - | 13 | CASSRDRPYEQYF | TGTGCCAGCAGCCGGGACAGACCCTACGAGCAGTACTTC
- | TRBJ1-1 | TRBV10-3 | - | 13 | CAISETGNTEAFF | TGTGCCATCAGTGAAACAGGGAACACTGAAGCTTTCTTT
- | TRBJ1-5 | TRBV15 | - | 16 | CATSREWGIQGQPQHF | TGTGCCACCAGCAGAGAGTGGGGTATTCAGGGTCAGCCCCAGCATTTT
- | TRBJ2-7 | TRBV18 | - | 13 | CASSLSGSYEQYF | TGTGCCAGCTCACTCTCGGGGTCCTACGAGCAGTACTTC
TRBD2 | TRBJ2-3 | TRBV3-1/TRBV3-2 | - | 16 | CASSPRGLAGLDTQYF | TGTGCCAGCAGCCCTAGGGGACTAGCGGGATTAGATACGCAGTATTTT
TRBD2 | TRBJ2-1 | TRBV5-1 | - | 14 | CASSLGTSRNEQFF | TGCGCCAGCAGCTTAGGGACTAGTAGGAATGAGCAGTTCTTC
TRBD2 | TRBJ2-7 | TRBV11-2 | once | 16 | CASSLGAGTSPYEQYF | TGTGCCAGCAGCTTAGGAGCGGGGACTAGTCCATACGAGCAGTACTTC
TRBD1 | TRBJ2-7 | TRBV5-1 | - | 13 | CASSLGQGNEQYF | TGCGCCAGCAGCTTGGGACAGGGAAACGAGCAGTACTTC
TRBD2 | TRBJ2-7 | TRBV28 | - | 16 | CASSLNPSGSSYEQYF | TGTGCCAGCAGTTTAAACCCTAGCGGGAGTTCCTACGAGCAGTACTTC
- | TRBJ2-5 | TRBV19 | once | 14 | CASRLQGGQETQYF | TGTGCCAGTAGGCTACAGGGGGGGCAAGAGACCCAGTACTTC
TRBD1 | TRBJ2-5 | TRBV7-7 | - | 14 | CASSSGQEQETQYF | TGTGCTAGCAGCTCCGGACAGGAGCAAGAGACCCAGTACTTC
TRBD1 | TRBJ2-7 | TRBV9 | - | 11 | CASSTGGEQYF | TGTGCCAGCAGCACAGGGGGCGAGCAGTACTTC